Below, 2 T cell receptor beta chains from the same sample are listed, as sequenced in a study of cytomegalovirus exposure and HLA in healthy donors. A multiplex PCR was run with 60 Vbeta primers and 13 Jbeta primers. The repertoire was sequenced with immunoSEQ multiplex PCR; TCRdb's copy has only in-frame clones and lacks some. The sample lists about 170,000 clones, approximately 80% occurring once. The material sequenced was PBMCs. These receptors originate from a woman aged 45 to 65 in good health and CMV-seropositive.

This clone has more than one count but fewer than ten. V gene TRBV9 combines with J gene TRBJ2-7; TRBD1 is a possible D gene (5 bases). The CDR3 covers 14 residues. Germline-derived CDR1 and CDR2 are SGDLS and YYNGEE. Trimming left V 2 bases short and J 2 bases short, with 11 bases between. CDR3 bases: TGTGCCAGCAGCGTCAGGGCCAATGCCTACGAGCAGTACTTC. This encodes CASSVRANAYEQYF. The entire variable domain, with the rest obtained from reference TRBV9 and TRBJ2-7, is as follows: DSGVTQTPKHLITATGQRVTLRCSPRSGDLSVYWYQQSLDQGLQFLIQYYNGEERAKGNILERFSAQQFPDLHSELNLSSLELGDSALYFCASSVRANAYEQYFGPGTRLTVT.

V and J are TRBV7-9 and TRBJ1-6, with unresolved D. The CDR3 contains 14 residues. The germline V gene has CDR1 SEHNR and CDR2 FQNEAQ (reference sequence). Trimming removed 1 base at V and 7 bases at J, with 8 bases between. CDR3 sequence reads: CASSLDLENSPLHF. The DNA for the CDR3 is TGTGCCAGCAGCTTAGATTTGGAGAATTCACCCCTCCACTTT.